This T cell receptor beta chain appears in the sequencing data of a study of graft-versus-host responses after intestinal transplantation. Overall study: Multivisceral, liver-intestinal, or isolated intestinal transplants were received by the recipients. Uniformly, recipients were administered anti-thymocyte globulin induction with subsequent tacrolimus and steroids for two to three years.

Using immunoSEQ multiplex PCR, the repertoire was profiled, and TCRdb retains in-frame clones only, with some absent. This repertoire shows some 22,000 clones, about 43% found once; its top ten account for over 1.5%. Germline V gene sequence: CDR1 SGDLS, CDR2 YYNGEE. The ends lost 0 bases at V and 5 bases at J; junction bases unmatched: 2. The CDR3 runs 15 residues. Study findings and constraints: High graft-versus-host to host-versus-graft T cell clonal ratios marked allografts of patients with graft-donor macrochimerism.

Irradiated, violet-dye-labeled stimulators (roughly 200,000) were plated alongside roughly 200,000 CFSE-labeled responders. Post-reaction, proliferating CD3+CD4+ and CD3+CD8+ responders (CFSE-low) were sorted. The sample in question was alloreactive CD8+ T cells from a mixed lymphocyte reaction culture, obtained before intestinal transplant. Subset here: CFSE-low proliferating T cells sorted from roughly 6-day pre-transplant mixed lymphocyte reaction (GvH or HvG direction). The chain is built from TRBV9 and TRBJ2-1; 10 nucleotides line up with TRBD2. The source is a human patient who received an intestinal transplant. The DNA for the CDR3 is TGTGCCAGCAGCGTAGGAACTAGCGGGAACAATGAGCAGTTCTTC. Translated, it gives CASSVGTSGNNEQFF.